This T cell receptor (beta chain) originates from a study of cytomegalovirus exposure and HLA in healthy donors. PCR primers comprised 60 Vbeta and 13 Jbeta primers. TCRdb's table, derived via immunoSEQ multiplex PCR, lists solely in-frame clones and lacks some. This sample carries about 130,000 clones, over 70% of them seen once, and the ten largest clones take roughly 1.9%. V shed 5 bases and J 3 bases; nucleotides not matched to a gene: 15. The CDR3 is made up of 18 amino acids. Germline CDR1 and CDR2: SNHLY and FYNNEI. Comments on this clone: Its antigen is not identified.

Findings and limits, study-wide: Analyses of presence/absence relied on an assumption of roughly uniform sequencing depth across donors.

The sequenced sample was PBMCs. The TCR was taken from a woman aged 35 to 49 in good health and CMV-seronegative. The rearrangement links TRBV2 to TRBJ2-3, with 9 nucleotides matching TRBD2. CDR3 DNA: TGTGCCAGCAGTCCCCGACCAGGGACTAGCCCCTCTACAGATACGCAGTATTTT. Translation gives CASSPRPGTSPSTDTQYF.